This section outlines one TCR beta chain sequence together with its context. Study processing details: The assay estimated nucleated cells by amplifying reference gene primers. Libraries were prepared by immunoSEQ multiplex PCR; TCRdb keeps only in-frame clonotypes and omits some of them. D and trimming were read from the DNA, whereas the V and J calls and clone size are those reported in that table. The table shows a few hundred thousand clones, with around 85% occurring only once. The data stem from a study of blood T cell repertoires in COVID-19. Source material: PBMCs or T cells enriched from blood (not recorded which). The sequence came from a man in his forties or fifties who had recovered from COVID-19.

For the CDR3, the DNA is TGCGCCAGCAGTAGCCAGGGGAACTATGGCTACACCTTC. It specifies CASSSQGNYGYTF. The chain is built from TRBV5-1 and TRBJ1-2; D possibly corresponds to TRBD1 (6 bases). Between the trimmed V and J ends, which lost 5 bases and 2 bases, there was a span of 10 bases. The CDR3 length is 13 residues. In germline, CDR1 is SGHRS, CDR2 YFSETQ. The whole variable domain, filled in from reference TRBV5-1 and TRBJ1-2, reads KAGVTQTPRYLIKTRGQQVTLSCSPISGHRSVSWYQQTPGQGLQFLFEYFSETQRNKGNFPGRFSGRQFSNSRSEMNVSTLELGDSALYLCASSSQGNYGYTFGSGTRLTVV.